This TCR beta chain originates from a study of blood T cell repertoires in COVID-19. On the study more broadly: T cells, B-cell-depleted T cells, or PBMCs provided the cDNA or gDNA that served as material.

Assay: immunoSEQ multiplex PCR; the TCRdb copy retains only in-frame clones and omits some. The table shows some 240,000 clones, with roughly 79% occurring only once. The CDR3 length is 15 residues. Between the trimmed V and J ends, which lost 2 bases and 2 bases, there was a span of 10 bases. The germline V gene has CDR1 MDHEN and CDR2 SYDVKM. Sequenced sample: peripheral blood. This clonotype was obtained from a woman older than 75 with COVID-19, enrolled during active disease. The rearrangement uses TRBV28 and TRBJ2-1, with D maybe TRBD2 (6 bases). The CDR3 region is CASSLGGGPYNEQFF. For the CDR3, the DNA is TGTGCCAGCAGTTTAGGCGGAGGGCCCTACAATGAGCAGTTCTTC.